These T cell receptor beta chains were read from a single sample in a study of control samples from healthy donors and cancer patients. TCRdb's table, derived via immunoSEQ multiplex PCR, lists solely in-frame clones and lacks some. Altogether roughly 170,000 clones are present, 90% to 95% being singletons, with the ten largest covering 1.3% to 1.5%. Sequenced material: blood. These receptors all stem from a woman between 18 and 29 years old in good health. CDR3s include the opening cysteine and the closing phenylalanine or tryptophan. D genes are given only for firm matches. A row's size may be missing; if present it is once, few, many or a size class.

D gene,clone size,V gene,J gene,CDR3 DNA,CDR3 protein
-,-,TRBV7-2,TRBJ2-3,TGTGCCAGCAGCGGAGACTGGAGCACAGATACGCAGTATTTT,CASSGDWSTDTQYF
-,-,TRBV27,TRBJ1-5,TGTGCCAGCAGTGCCAGCAATCAGCCCCAGCATTTT,CASSASNQPQHF
TRBD2,-,TRBV7-2,TRBJ2-7,TGTGCCAGCAGTTTTAGGACTAGCGGGGGTAGCTCCTACGAGCAGTACTTC,CASSFRTSGGSSYEQYF
-,-,TRBV28,TRBJ1-2,TGTGCCAGCAATCAGGGAAGGGAGGGCTACACCTTC,CASNQGREGYTF
-,-,TRBV9,TRBJ2-6,TGTGCCAGCAGCGTAGGATCATCCTCTGGGGCCAACGTCCTGACTTTC,CASSVGSSSGANVLTF
-,few,TRBV18,TRBJ2-6,TGTGCCAGCTCACTCTCCTCAGGGCCCCTCTCTGGGGCCAACGTCCTGACTTTC,CASSLSSGPLSGANVLTF
-,-,TRBV7-2,TRBJ2-7,TGTGCCAGCAGCTTAGCAAGGATAGGGGGGACCGTTCGCTACGAGCAGTACTTC,CASSLARIGGTVRYEQYF
-,-,TRBV19,TRBJ1-3,TGTGCCAGTACCACTGGGGGGGTCGGAAACACCATATATTTT,CASTTGGVGNTIYF
-,-,TRBV7-2,TRBJ1-2,TGTGCCAGCAGCCCCCCGGGCTCATATGGCTACACCTTC,CASSPPGSYGYTF
-,once,TRBV27,TRBJ1-2,TGTGCCAGCCGGCCCCCAGGGGTCTATGGCTACACCTTC,CASRPPGVYGYTF
-,-,TRBV7-2,TRBJ2-7,TGTGCCAGCAGCTTCTCCGGGAATTCCCCTTACGAGCAGTACTTC,CASSFSGNSPYEQYF
-,-,TRBV12-3/TRBV12-4,TRBJ1-6,TGTGCCAGCAGTTTGCTTAAGGGGGCACCCCTCCACTTT,CASSLLKGAPLHF
TRBD1,-,TRBV7-2,TRBJ1-1,TGTGCCAGCAGCACACAGGGGACCACTGAAGCTTTCTTT,CASSTQGTTEAFF
-,-,TRBV7-2,TRBJ1-3,TGTGCCAGCAACAAACTAGGGGGAGAAGGAAACACCATATATTTT,CASNKLGGEGNTIYF
-,-,TRBV11-2,TRBJ2-5,TGTGCCAGCAGCTTAGGTGCTGGGTCAGTTCAAGAGACCCAGTACTTC,CASSLGAGSVQETQYF
TRBD2,-,TRBV5-1,TRBJ2-1,TGCGCCAGCAGCTTAACCGGGACTAGCGGGAGTAATGAGCAGTTCTTC,CASSLTGTSGSNEQFF
-,-,TRBV19,TRBJ1-5,TGTGCCAGTAATCGGACACCACCCAGGGATCGGCCCCAGCATTTT,CASNRTPPRDRPQHF
TRBD1,-,TRBV11-3,TRBJ1-1,TGTGCCAGCAGCGGACAGCCAGGGGGACACACTGAAGCTTTCTTT,CASSGQPGGHTEAFF
-,-,TRBV5-6,TRBJ2-7,TGTGCCAGCAGCTCCCAACAGGGAATCGGGTCCTACGAGCAGTACTTC,CASSSQQGIGSYEQYF
-,-,TRBV19,TRBJ1-5,TGTGCCAGTAGTTTTGCAGGGGAAGGCCAGCCCCAGCATTTT,CASSFAGEGQPQHF
TRBD1,-,TRBV29-1,TRBJ1-4,TGCAGCGTTGGGGAGGGGGCAAGTTGGGAAAAACTGTTTTTT,CSVGEGASWEKLFF
-,-,TRBV18,TRBJ1-5,TGTGCCAGCTCACCACCGACACAGGGCGGTCAGCCCCAGCATTTT,CASSPPTQGGQPQHF
-,-,TRBV6-6,TRBJ1-4,TGTGCCAGCAGTTCCCAGGACGGTGGTAATGAAAAACTGTTTTTT,CASSSQDGGNEKLFF
-,-,TRBV7-6,TRBJ2-7,TGTGCCAGCAGCCCCCTCGGGTTGACAGGGCGGGGAGTCTCCTACGAGCAGTACTTC,CASSPLGLTGRGVSYEQYF
TRBD1,once,TRBV25-1,TRBJ2-5,TGTGCCAGCAGTGAATGGGGGACAGGGGGTGAGACCCAGTACTTC,CASSEWGTGGETQYF
-,-,TRBV11-3,TRBJ1-1,TGTGCCAGCAGCACACTCAGGAGTAGCACTGAAGCTTTCTTT,CASSTLRSSTEAFF
-,few,TRBV11-1,TRBJ2-2,TGTGCCAGCAGCTTAGATTTGGGGGAGCTGTTTTTT,CASSLDLGELFF
-,-,TRBV11-2,TRBJ2-1,TGTGCCAGCAGCCCCGGGACACCTGAGCAGTTCTTC,CASSPGTPEQFF
TRBD1,-,TRBV7-9,TRBJ1-3,TGTGCCAGCAGCTTAGCGTGGGACAGACCCTCTGGAAACACCATATATTTT,CASSLAWDRPSGNTIYF
-,-,TRBV6-5,TRBJ2-3,TGTGCCAGCGGCAGGACAGATACGCAGTATTTT,CASGRTDTQYF
TRBD1,-,TRBV7-9,TRBJ1-4,TGTGCCAGCAGCGCCGGGACAGTGGGAGTTGAAAAACTGTTTTTT,CASSAGTVGVEKLFF
TRBD1,-,TRBV28,TRBJ1-5,TGTGCCAGCAATCGTCACAGGGGGTACCAGCCCCAGCATTTT,CASNRHRGYQPQHF
-,-,TRBV10-3,TRBJ1-6,TGTGCCATCGGACCCGATAGAGGCTATTCACCCCTCCACTTT,CAIGPDRGYSPLHF
-,once,TRBV7-2,TRBJ1-4,TGTGCCACCTCAAGGCAGGGGACCCTCTCTAATGAAAAACTGTTTTTT,CATSRQGTLSNEKLFF
-,-,TRBV12-3/TRBV12-4,TRBJ1-2,TGTGCCAGCAGAACAGGGCCGGGAAGCTACACCTTC,CASRTGPGSYTF
-,once,TRBV13,TRBJ2-7,TGTGCCAGCAGCCAATCCGGCAGAACCTACGAGCAGTACTTC,CASSQSGRTYEQYF
-,-,TRBV6-2/TRBV6-3,TRBJ1-6,TGTGCCAGCAGTCTTGAGTGGGGCGATTCACCCCTCCACTTT,CASSLEWGDSPLHF
-,-,TRBV7-8,TRBJ1-2,TGTGCCAGCAGCTTACAGGCGCCGAACTATGGCTACACCTTC,CASSLQAPNYGYTF
-,-,TRBV3-1/TRBV3-2,TRBJ1-1,TGTGCCAGCAGCCCCTCCGGCGCTGAAGCTTTCTTT,CASSPSGAEAFF
-,-,TRBV5-4,TRBJ2-6,TGTGCCAGCAGCCATGACGGGGCTGGGGCCAACGTCCTGACTTTC,CASSHDGAGANVLTF
-,-,TRBV7-2,TRBJ2-7,TGTGCCAGCAGCTTAAGGAACAACTACGAGCAGTACTTC,CASSLRNNYEQYF
TRBD1,-,TRBV11-2,TRBJ1-1,TGTGCCGGCAGCTTAGTGGGACAGCGAAGCGACACTGAAGCTTTCTTT,CAGSLVGQRSDTEAFF
-,-,TRBV12-3/TRBV12-4,TRBJ1-3,TGTGCCAGCAGTTTACCCCGAAACACCATATATTTT,CASSLPRNTIYF
-,once,TRBV7-2,TRBJ1-4,TGTGCCAGCAGCCCTACCGGATCGGGTGAAAAACTGTTTTTT,CASSPTGSGEKLFF
TRBD1,once,TRBV6-6,TRBJ1-5,TGTGCCAGCAGTCCGACAGGGCAGGTTCAGCCCCAGCATTTT,CASSPTGQVQPQHF
TRBD2,once,TRBV7-9,TRBJ2-3,TGTGCCAGCAGCTCCCCTGCGGGGGTCACAGATACGCAGTATTTT,CASSSPAGVTDTQYF
-,-,TRBV19,TRBJ1-5,TGTGCCAGTAGTATTACTATAACGTATAGCAATCAGCCCCAGCATTTT,CASSITITYSNQPQHF
-,once,TRBV2,TRBJ2-5,TGTGCCAGCAGTGATGACGAAGAGACCCAGTACTTC,CASSDDEETQYF
-,-,TRBV12-3/TRBV12-4,TRBJ2-3,TGTGCCAGCAGTACAAGCACAGATACGCAGTATTTT,CASSTSTDTQYF
TRBD1,-,TRBV6-5,TRBJ1-1,TGTGCCAGCAGTCGGACAGGTAACACTGAAGCTTTCTTT,CASSRTGNTEAFF
TRBD1,-,TRBV5-5,TRBJ2-5,TGTGCCAGCAGCTTGCCGGGACAGGGAACCGAGACCCAGTACTTC,CASSLPGQGTETQYF
TRBD1,-,TRBV7-9,TRBJ2-7,TGTGCCAGCAGTGACAGGGGCGTCGAAAAGCAGTACTTC,CASSDRGVEKQYF
-,-,TRBV11-2,TRBJ1-4,TGTGCCAGCAGCTTGGGAGGGGGGACTGAAAAACTGTTTTTT,CASSLGGGTEKLFF
TRBD2,-,TRBV4-1,TRBJ2-4,TGCGCCAGCAGCCAAGGGCCCCAGGGCGGGAGAACCAAAAACATTCAGTACTTC,CASSQGPQGGRTKNIQYF
TRBD2,-,TRBV6-5,TRBJ2-7,TGTGCCAGCCAACAAGCGGGGAGCTCCTACGAGCAGTACTTC,CASQQAGSSYEQYF
-,-,TRBV2,TRBJ2-7,TGTGCCAGCAGTGCCATATTTTCCTACGAGCAGTACTTC,CASSAIFSYEQYF
-,-,TRBV5-6,TRBJ1-3,TGTGCCAGCAGCCAATACTCAGGACAGAGGAACACCATATATTTT,CASSQYSGQRNTIYF